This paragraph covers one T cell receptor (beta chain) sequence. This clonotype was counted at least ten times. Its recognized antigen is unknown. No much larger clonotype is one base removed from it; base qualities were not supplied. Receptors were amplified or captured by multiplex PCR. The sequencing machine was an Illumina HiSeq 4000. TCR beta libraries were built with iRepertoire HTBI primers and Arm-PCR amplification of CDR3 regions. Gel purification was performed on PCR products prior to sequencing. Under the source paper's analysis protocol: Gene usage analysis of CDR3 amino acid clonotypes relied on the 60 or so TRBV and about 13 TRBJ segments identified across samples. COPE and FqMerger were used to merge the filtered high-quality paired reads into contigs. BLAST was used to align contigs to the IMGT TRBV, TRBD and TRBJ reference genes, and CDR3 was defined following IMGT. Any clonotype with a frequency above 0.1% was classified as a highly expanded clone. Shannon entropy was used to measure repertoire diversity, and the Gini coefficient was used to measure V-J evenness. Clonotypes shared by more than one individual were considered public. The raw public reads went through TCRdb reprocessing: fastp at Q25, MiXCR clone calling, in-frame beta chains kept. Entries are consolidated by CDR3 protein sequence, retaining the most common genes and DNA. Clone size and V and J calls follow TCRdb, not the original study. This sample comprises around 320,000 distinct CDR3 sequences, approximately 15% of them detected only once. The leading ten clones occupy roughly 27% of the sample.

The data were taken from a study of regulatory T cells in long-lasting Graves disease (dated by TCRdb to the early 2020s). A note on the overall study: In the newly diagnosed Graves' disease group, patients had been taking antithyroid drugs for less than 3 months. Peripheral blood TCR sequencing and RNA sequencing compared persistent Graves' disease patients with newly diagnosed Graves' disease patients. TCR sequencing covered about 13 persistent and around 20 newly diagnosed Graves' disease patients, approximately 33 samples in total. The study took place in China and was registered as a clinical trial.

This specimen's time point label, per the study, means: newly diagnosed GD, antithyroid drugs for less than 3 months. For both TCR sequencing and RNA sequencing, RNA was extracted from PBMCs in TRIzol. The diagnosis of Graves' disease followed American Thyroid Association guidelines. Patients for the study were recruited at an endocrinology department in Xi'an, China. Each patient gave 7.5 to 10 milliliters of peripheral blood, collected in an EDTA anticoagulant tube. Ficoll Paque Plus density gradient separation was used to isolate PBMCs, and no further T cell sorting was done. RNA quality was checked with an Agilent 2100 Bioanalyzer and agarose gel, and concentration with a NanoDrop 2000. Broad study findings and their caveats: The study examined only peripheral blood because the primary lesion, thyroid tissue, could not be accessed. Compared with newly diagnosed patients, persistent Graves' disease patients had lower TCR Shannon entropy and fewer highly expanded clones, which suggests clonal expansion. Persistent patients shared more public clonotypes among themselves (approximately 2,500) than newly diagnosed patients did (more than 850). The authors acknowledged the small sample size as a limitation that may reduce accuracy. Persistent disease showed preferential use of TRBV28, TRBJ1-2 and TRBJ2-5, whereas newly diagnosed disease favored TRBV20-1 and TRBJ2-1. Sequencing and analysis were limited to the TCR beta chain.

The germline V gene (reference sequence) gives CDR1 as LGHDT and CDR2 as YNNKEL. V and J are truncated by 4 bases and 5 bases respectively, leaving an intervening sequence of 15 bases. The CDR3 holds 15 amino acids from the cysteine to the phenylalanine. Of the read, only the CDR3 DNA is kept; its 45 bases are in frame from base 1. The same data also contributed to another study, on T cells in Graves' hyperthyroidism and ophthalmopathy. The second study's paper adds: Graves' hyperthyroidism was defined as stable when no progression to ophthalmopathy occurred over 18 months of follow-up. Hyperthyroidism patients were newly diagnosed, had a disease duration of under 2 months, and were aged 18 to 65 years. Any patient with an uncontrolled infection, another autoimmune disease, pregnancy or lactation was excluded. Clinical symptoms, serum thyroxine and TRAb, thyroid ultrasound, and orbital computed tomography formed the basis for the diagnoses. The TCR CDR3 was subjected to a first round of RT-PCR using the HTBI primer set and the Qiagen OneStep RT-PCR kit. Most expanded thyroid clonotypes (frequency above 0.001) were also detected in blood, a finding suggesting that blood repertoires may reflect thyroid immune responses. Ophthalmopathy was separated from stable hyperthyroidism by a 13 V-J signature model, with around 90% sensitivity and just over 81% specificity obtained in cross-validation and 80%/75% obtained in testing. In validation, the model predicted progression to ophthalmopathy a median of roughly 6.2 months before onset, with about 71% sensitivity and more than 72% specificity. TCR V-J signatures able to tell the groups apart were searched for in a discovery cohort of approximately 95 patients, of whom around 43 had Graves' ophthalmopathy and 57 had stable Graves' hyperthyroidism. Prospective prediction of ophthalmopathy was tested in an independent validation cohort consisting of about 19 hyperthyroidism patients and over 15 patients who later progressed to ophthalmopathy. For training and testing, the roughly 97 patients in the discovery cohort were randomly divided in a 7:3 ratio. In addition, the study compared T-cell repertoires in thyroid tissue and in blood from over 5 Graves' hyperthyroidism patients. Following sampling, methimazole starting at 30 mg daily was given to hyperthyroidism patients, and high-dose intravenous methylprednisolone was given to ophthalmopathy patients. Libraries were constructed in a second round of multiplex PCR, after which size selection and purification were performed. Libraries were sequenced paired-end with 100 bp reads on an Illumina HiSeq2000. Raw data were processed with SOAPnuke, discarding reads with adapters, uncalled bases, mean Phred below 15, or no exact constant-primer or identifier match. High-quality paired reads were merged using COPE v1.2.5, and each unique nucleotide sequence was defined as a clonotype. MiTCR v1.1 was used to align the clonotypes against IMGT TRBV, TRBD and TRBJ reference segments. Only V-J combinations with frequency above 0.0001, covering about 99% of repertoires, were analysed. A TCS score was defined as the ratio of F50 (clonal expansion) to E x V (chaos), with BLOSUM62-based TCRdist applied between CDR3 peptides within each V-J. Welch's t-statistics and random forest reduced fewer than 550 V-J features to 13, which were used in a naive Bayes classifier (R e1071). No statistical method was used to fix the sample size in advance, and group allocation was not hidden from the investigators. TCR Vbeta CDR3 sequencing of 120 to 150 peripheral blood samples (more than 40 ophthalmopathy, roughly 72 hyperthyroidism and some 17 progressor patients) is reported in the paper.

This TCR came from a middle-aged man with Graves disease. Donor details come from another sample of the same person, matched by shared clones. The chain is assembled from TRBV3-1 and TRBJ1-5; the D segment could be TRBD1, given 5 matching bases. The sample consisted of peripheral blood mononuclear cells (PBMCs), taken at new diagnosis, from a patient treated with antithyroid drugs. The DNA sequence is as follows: TGTGCCAGCAGCCCCCGGGGGGGACGGGATCAGCCCCAGCATTTT. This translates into CASSPRGGRDQPQHF.